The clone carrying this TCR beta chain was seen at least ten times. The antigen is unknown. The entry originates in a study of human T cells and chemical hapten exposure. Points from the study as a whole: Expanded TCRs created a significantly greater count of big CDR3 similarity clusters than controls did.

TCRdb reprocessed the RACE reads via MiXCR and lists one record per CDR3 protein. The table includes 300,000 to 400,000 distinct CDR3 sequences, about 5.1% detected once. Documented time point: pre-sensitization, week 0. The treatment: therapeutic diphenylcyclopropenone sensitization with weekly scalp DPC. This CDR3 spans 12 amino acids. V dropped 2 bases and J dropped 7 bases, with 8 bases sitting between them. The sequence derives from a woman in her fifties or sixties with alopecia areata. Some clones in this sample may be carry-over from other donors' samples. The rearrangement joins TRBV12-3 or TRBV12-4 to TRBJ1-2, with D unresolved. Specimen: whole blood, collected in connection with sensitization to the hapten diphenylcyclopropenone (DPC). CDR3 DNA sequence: TGTGCCAGCAGTTTAAGGGTGACTGGCTACACCTTC. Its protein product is CASSLRVTGYTF.